A single sample is the source of the 30 T cell receptor beta chains below, sequenced in a study of cytomegalovirus exposure and HLA in healthy donors. The PCR made use of 60 Vbeta and 13 Jbeta primers. The repertoire was sequenced with immunoSEQ multiplex PCR; TCRdb's copy has only in-frame clones and lacks some. The profile covers 200,000 to 250,000 clones, with less than 85% appearing a single time and 0.22% taken by the ten largest. What was sequenced was PBMCs. The receptor source for this set is a girl aged 2 to 10 in good health and CMV-seronegative.

The V gene is TRBV6-1, the J gene TRBJ1-2, with D possibly being TRBD1 (6 bases). Trimming cost V 6 bases and J 8 bases, with 13 bases left between them. This CDR3 has 12 residues. Germline loops: CDR1 MNHNS, CDR2 SASEGT. CDR3 nucleotides: TGTGCCAGCAGAGTACAGGGTAACGGCTACACCTTC. It codes for CASRVQGNGYTF.

The CDR3 sequence is CASFSGGGDEQFF. The CDR3 DNA sequence: TGTGCCAGCTTCTCCGGGGGAGGGGATGAGCAGTTCTTC. The chain couples TRBV19 to TRBJ2-1; TRBD2 aligns across 7 bases. With V trimmed by 9 bases and J by 8 bases, 10 bases remained unmatched. CDR1 is LNHDA, CDR2 SQIVND, per germline (reference sequence). The CDR3 is made up of 13 amino acids.

The CDR3 spells CASRTTGQGNGYTF. In DNA, the CDR3 is TGTGCCAGCAGGACAACCGGACAGGGAAATGGCTACACCTTC. This chain links TRBV27 with TRBJ1-2; 8 bases match TRBD1. The germline CDR1 and CDR2 sequences are MNHEY and SMNVEV (reference sequence). Germline trimming cut 6 bases from V and 6 bases from J; bases unmatched to any gene: 9. The CDR3 totals 14 residues.

This clone has just a few counts. This chain links TRBV13 with TRBJ1-1; the D gene is possibly TRBD1 (6 bases). Trimming removed 4 bases at V and 3 bases at J, with 9 bases between. Germline CDR1 and CDR2: PRHDT and FYEKMQ (reference sequence). The CDR3 loop spans 13 amino acids. The CDR3 region has the DNA TGTGCCAGCAGCTCGGACAGACACACTGAAGCTTTCTTT. As protein: CASSSDRHTEAFF.

J is TRBJ1-1 and V is TRBV19, with D possibly TRBD1 on 5 matching bases. V shed 10 bases and J shed 6 bases, with 12 bases lying between them. From germline, CDR1 is LNHDA and CDR2 SQIVND (reference sequence). This CDR3 contains 11 residues. CDR3 loop: CAISQGSEAFF. In nucleotides, the CDR3 is TGTGCCATCTCCCAGGGCTCTGAAGCTTTCTTT.

The V call is TRBV19, the J call TRBJ1-1, with no clear D. The germline V gene encodes CDR1 LNHDA and CDR2 SQIVND (reference sequence). Trimming pared 3 bases from V and 7 bases from J, leaving 15 bases between. CDR3 size: 14 residues. CDR3 sequence: CASSIGVRAGEAFF. CDR3 DNA: TGTGCCAGTAGTATTGGGGTGAGGGCCGGTGAAGCTTTCTTT.

The gene calls are TRBV9 and TRBJ2-7; 9 bases are a match to TRBD1. The CDR3 contains 15 residues. Germline V lookup: CDR1 SGDLS, CDR2 YYNGEE. V lost 0 bases, J lost 1 base, and 2 bases stayed unmatched. The CDR3 bases are TGTGCCAGCAGCGTAGAGGGACAGGGTTCCTACGAGCAGTACTTC. Amino acid sequence: CASSVEGQGSYEQYF.

The chain uses TRBV19 and TRBJ2-7, with TRBD1 matching 7 bases. With V trimmed by 6 bases and J by 4 bases, 12 bases remained unmatched. This CDR3 region has 15 residues. Germline CDR1 is LNHDA and CDR2 is SQIVND (reference sequence). The CDR3: CASSWDSSGEYEQYF. CDR3 nucleotide sequence: TGTGCCAGTAGCTGGGACAGCTCCGGGGAGTACGAGCAGTACTTC. Drawing the rest from reference TRBV19 and TRBJ2-7, the complete variable domain is DGGITQSPKYLFRKEGQNVTLSCEQNLNHDAMYWYRQDPGQGLRLIYYSQIVNDFQKGDIAEGYSVSREKKESFPLTVTSAQKNPTAFYLCASSWDSSGEYEQYFGPGTRLTVT.

V and J are TRBV9 and TRBJ2-3, with D uncertain. The V gene lost 0 bases and the J gene lost 5 bases, with 19 bases spanning the gap. CDR1 is SGDLS and CDR2 is YYNGEE in the germline V gene. The CDR3 runs 17 residues. DNA for the CDR3: TGTGCCAGCAGCGTAGGTTCCCTCGGAATGAGGAGAGATACGCAGTATTTT. Translation gives CASSVGSLGMRRDTQYF.

The chain joins TRBV13 to TRBJ2-2; weak D call: TRBD1 (5 bases). CDR3 length: 16 amino acids. CDR1 and CDR2 from the germline V gene are PRHDT and FYEKMQ (reference sequence). Between the trimmed V and J ends, which lost 1 base and 7 bases, there was a span of 16 bases. The CDR3 spells CASSLEVGAVGGELFF. Written as DNA, the CDR3 is TGTGCCAGCAGCTTAGAGGTTGGGGCTGTCGGCGGGGAGCTGTTTTTT. The variable domain in full, completed from reference TRBV13 and TRBJ2-2, reads AAGVIQSPRHLIKEKRETATLKCYPIPRHDTVYWYQQGPGQDPQFLISFYEKMQSDKGSIPDRFSAQQFSDYHSELNMSSLELGDSALYFCASSLEVGAVGGELFFGEGSRLTVL.

The chain is built from TRBV27 and TRBJ1-4; D possibly corresponds to TRBD1 (6 bases). Trimming took 2 bases from V and 4 from J, leaving 8 bases between them. Germline loops: CDR1 MNHEY, CDR2 SMNVEV (reference sequence). The CDR3 runs to 14 residues. In DNA form, the CDR3 reads TGTGCCAGCAGTTTAGACAGGATTAATGAAAAACTGTTTTTT. This sequence encodes CASSLDRINEKLFF.

In DNA form, the CDR3 reads TGTGCCAGCAGTGGAGGGTACTATGGCTACACCTTC. It codes for CASSGGYYGYTF. The V and J genes are TRBV6-1 and TRBJ1-2; D remains unclear. Trimming left V 4 bases short and J 3 bases short, with 6 bases between. The CDR3 is 12 amino acids. Germline assignment: CDR1 MNHNS and CDR2 SASEGT.

On this clone: The same CDR3 arises from other DNA sequences in this sample as well. The rearrangement joins TRBV5-1 to TRBJ1-1; D ambiguous. CDR1 SGHRS and CDR2 YFSETQ come from the germline V gene. The germline V and J ends were trimmed by 2 bases and 4 bases, with 15 bases remaining between them. CDR3 length: 15 amino acids. The CDR3 loop is CASSLAEGRATEAFF. Written as DNA, the CDR3 is TGCGCCAGCAGCTTAGCCGAAGGGAGGGCCACTGAAGCTTTCTTT.

The chain recombines TRBV19 with TRBJ2-1; 11 bases match TRBD2. V dropped 7 bases and J dropped 7; count of bases not matched to a gene: 18. The germline gives CDR1 LNHDA, CDR2 SQIVND (reference sequence). The CDR3 covers 18 residues. The CDR3 DNA follows: TGTGCCAGTATTGGGAACGACTGGTATAGCGGGAGGGAGAATGAGCAGTTCTTC. Translated: CASIGNDWYSGRENEQFF.

This rearrangement joins TRBV5-1 to TRBJ1-4; 7 bases map to TRBD1. Looked up from germline, CDR1 is SGHRS and CDR2 is YFSETQ. This CDR3 is built from 17 residues. Trimming removed 0 bases from V and 3 bases from J; junction bases left unmatched: 8. CDR3 sequence: CASSLARATGPNEKLFF. For the CDR3, the DNA is TGCGCCAGCAGCTTGGCTCGGGCGACAGGGCCTAATGAAAAACTGTTTTTT.

The J gene is TRBJ2-4, the V gene TRBV10-1, with D perhaps matching TRBD1 (6 bases). The CDR3 is made up of 14 amino acids. V was cut by 2 bases and J by 2 bases, with 7 bases left in between. Germline V gene data show CDR1 as WNHNN and CDR2 as SYGVQD (reference sequence). DNA for the CDR3: TGCGCCAGCAGTGAGGGGGGCTCCAAAAACATTCAGTACTTC. It yields the protein CASSEGGSKNIQYF.

The DNA for the CDR3 is TGTGCCAGCAGCTCTTTTCTGGGACTAGCGGGCACAGATACGCAGTATTTT. Translated: CASSSFLGLAGTDTQYF. The chain carries TRBV7-9 and TRBJ2-3; TRBD2 agrees at 11 bases. This CDR3 is 17 amino acids long. The germline gives CDR1 SEHNR, CDR2 FQNEAQ (reference sequence). V shed 4 bases, J shed 1 base, and the junction held 7 bases outside the gene matches.

The chain uses TRBV10-3 and TRBJ1-2; possibly TRBD1 for D (5 bases). Germline CDR1 and CDR2: ENHRY and SYGVKD. V dropped 2 bases and J dropped 5 bases, with 9 bases sitting between them. The CDR3 sequence is 13 residues long. The CDR3 sequence is CAISEETAYGYTF. The CDR3 nucleotides are TGTGCCATCAGTGAGGAGACAGCTTATGGCTACACCTTC.

The chain couples TRBV11-2 to TRBJ2-3, with 13 bases aligning to TRBD2. The CDR3 spans 17 residues. Trimming removed 1 base from V and 7 bases from J; junction bases left unmatched: 8. Germline assignment: CDR1 SGHAT and CDR2 FQNNGV. The DNA of the CDR3 is TGTGCCAGCAGCTTAGCGGGACTAGCGGGATTTCGAAATACGCAGTATTTT. It codes for CASSLAGLAGFRNTQYF.

The rearrangement links TRBV10-2 to TRBJ2-1, with D uncertain. This CDR3 is built from 12 residues. V was trimmed by 1 base and J by 8 bases, leaving 6 bases between them. Germline V lookup: CDR1 WSHSY, CDR2 SAAADI. Here the CDR3 reads CASSELAYEQFF. CDR3 nucleotide sequence: TGCGCCAGCAGTGAGTTAGCCTATGAGCAGTTCTTC.

The rearrangement joins TRBV7-2 to TRBJ2-1; the match to TRBD2 covers 7 bases. The CDR3 is made up of 13 amino acids. The V and J ends lost 5 bases and 6 bases, in that order; junction bases with no gene match: 4. The germline CDR1 and CDR2 sequences are SGHTA and FQGNSA. The CDR3: CASSRDYFNEQFF. Here the CDR3 DNA reads TGTGCCAGCAGCAGGGACTACTTCAATGAGCAGTTCTTC.

This chain connects TRBV4-1 to TRBJ1-2; 8 nucleotides align to TRBD1. J gave up 4 bases and V 4 bases, and 8 bases lay outside the gene matches. CDR1 is MGHRA and CDR2 is YSYEKL in the germline V gene. This CDR3 is 15 amino acids long. The CDR3 sequence: CASSPNEDRAYGYTF. The DNA for the CDR3 is TGCGCCAGCAGCCCAAACGAGGACAGGGCCTATGGCTACACCTTC.

The rearrangement uses TRBV15 and TRBJ2-5; 14 nucleotides match TRBD2. CDR1 and CDR2 from the germline V gene are LNHNV and YYDKDF (reference sequence). CDR3 size: 18 residues. V dropped 1 base and J dropped 0; count of bases not matched to a gene: 4. DNA for the CDR3: TGTGCCACCAGCAGAGGACTAGCGGGGGGGGAGTACCAAGAGACCCAGTACTTC. It translates to CATSRGLAGGEYQETQYF. Full variable domain (rest looked up from reference TRBV15 and TRBJ2-5): DAMVIQNPRYQVTQFGKPVTLSCSQTLNHNVMYWYQQKSSQAPKLLFHYYDKDFNNEADTPDNFQSRRPNTSFCFLDIRSPGLGDTAMYLCATSRGLAGGEYQETQYFGPGTRLLVL.

V and J are TRBV7-9 and TRBJ2-1, with no clear D. Germline assignment: CDR1 SEHNR and CDR2 FQNEAQ (reference sequence). The CDR3 spans 14 residues. Trimming left V 1 base short and J 4 bases short, with 8 bases between. The CDR3 sequence: CASSLGPGYNEQFF. CDR3 nucleotide sequence: TGTGCCAGCAGCTTAGGGCCAGGTTACAATGAGCAGTTCTTC.

The chain employs TRBV7-9 and TRBJ1-1; D might be TRBD1 (6 bases). CDR1 and CDR2 from the germline V gene are SEHNR and FQNEAQ (reference sequence). The CDR3 has 16 amino acids. Trimming pared 3 bases from V and 1 base from J, leaving 15 bases between. Here the CDR3 DNA reads TGTGCCAGCAGCTTTGGACAGACCACCCCGAACACTGAAGCTTTCTTT. This translates into CASSFGQTTPNTEAFF.

The CDR3 reads CSVEASGRALSPKNIQYF. Written as DNA, the CDR3 is TGCAGCGTTGAAGCGAGCGGGAGGGCCCTGTCTCCCAAAAACATTCAGTACTTC. The chain recombines TRBV29-1 with TRBJ2-4, with TRBD2 matching over 10 bases. Trimming removed 1 base from V and 2 bases from J; junction bases left unmatched: 11. Germline CDR1 reads SQVTM; CDR2 reads ANQGSEA. CDR3 length equals 18 residues. Full variable domain (missing parts from reference TRBV29-1 and TRBJ2-4): SAVISQKPSRDICQRGTSLTIQCQVDSQVTMMFWYRQQPGQSLTLIATANQGSEATYESGFVIDKFPISRPNLTFSTLTVSNMSPEDSSIYLCSVEASGRALSPKNIQYFGAGTRLSVL.

About this clone itself: A junction end diverges from the germline sequence, so it may reflect a read error. V usage is TRBV7-9 and J usage is TRBJ2-2; 7 nucleotides match TRBD2. There are 16 residues in the CDR3. Germline loops: CDR1 SEHNR, CDR2 FQNEAQ (reference sequence). Here the CDR3 reads CSSSPPGRGYTGELFF. The CDR3, as DNA: TGTTCCAGCAGCCCGCCGGGGCGGGGGTACACCGGGGAGCTGTTTTTT.

The chain carries TRBV4-1 and TRBJ2-7, with 7 bases lining up with TRBD1. This CDR3 is built from 15 residues. J gave up 3 bases and V 6 bases, and 11 bases lay outside the gene matches. The V gene's germline CDR1 is MGHRA and CDR2 YSYEKL. Written as DNA, the CDR3 is TGCGCCAGCAGTCCCCCGGGACAGTATCTCTACGAGCAGTACTTC. It codes for CASSPPGQYLYEQYF.

This chain links TRBV2 with TRBJ2-1, with TRBD2 matching over 13 bases. This CDR3 has 17 residues. The ends lost 6 bases at V and 1 base at J; junction bases unmatched: 6. Germline V gene lookup returns CDR1 SNHLY and CDR2 FYNNEI. CDR3 protein: CASRGTSGVTSYNEQFF. The CDR3 DNA reads as TGTGCCAGCAGAGGGACTAGCGGGGTAACATCCTACAATGAGCAGTTCTTC.

The gene calls are TRBV4-2 and TRBJ1-1; a weak D match, TRBD1 (5 bases). This CDR3 region has 14 residues. Germline values: CDR1 LGHNA, CDR2 YNFKEQ. Trimming cost V 1 base and J 10 bases, with 16 bases left between them. The CDR3 DNA sequence: TGTGCCAGCAGCCAAGGGGACTATGGGGCGGGAGCTTTCTTT. Residues: CASSQGDYGAGAFF.